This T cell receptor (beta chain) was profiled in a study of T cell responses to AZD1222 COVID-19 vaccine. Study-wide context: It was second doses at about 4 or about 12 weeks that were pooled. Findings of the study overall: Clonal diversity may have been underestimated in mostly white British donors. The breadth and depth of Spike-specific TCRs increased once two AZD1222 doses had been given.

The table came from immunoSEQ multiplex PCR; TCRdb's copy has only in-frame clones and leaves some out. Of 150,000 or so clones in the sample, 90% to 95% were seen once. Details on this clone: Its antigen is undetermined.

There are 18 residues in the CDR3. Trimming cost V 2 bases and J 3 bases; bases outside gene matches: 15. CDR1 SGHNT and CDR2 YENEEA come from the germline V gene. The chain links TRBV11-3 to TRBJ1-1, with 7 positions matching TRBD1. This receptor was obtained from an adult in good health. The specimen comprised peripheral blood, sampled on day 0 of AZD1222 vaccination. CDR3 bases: TGTGCCAGCAGCTTATTTCCCCTGCAGGGGGAAAGTCACACTGAAGCTTTCTTT. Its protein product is CASSLFPLQGESHTEAFF.